The entry below describes one T cell receptor (beta chain). The antigen is undetermined. The sample comes from a study of T cell responses to AZD1222 COVID-19 vaccine. Points from the study as a whole: With two AZD1222 doses given, Spike-specific TCR breadth and depth both rose. Only a handful of AZD1222 recipients tested seropositive at baseline. Across spike, vaccine-associated CD4 TCRs were found, dominant at 160-218 and 743-854.

In germline, CDR1 is SGHTA, CDR2 FQGNSA. The CDR3 has 15 residues. V was shortened by 1 base and J by 7 bases, with 13 bases between the two germline ends. The method was immunoSEQ multiplex PCR; TCRdb's version includes in-frame clones alone and lacks a portion of them. Here the sample spans 75,000 to 85,000 clones, 70% to 90% being singletons. This clonotype originated in an adult who received the AZD1222 COVID-19 vaccine. The material was peripheral blood, obtained 28 days after the second AZD1222 dose. The chain links TRBV7-2 to TRBJ2-2; tentative D call: TRBD2 (7 bases). CDR3 bases: TGTGCCAGCAGCTTAGTAGGGGGGGTAATCGGGGAGCTGTTTTTT. Translation: CASSLVGGVIGELFF.